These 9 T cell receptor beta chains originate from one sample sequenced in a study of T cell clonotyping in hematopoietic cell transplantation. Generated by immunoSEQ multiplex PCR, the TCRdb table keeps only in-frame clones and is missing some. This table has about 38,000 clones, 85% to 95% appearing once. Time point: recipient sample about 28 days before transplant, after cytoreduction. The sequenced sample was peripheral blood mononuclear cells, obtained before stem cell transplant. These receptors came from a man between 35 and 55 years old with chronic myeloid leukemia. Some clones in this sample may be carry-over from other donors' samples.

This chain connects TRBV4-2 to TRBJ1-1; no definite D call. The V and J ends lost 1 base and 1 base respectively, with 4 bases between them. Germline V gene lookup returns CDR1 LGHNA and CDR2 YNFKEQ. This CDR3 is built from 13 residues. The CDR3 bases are TGTGCCAGCAGCCAAGGCCCGAACACTGAAGCTTTCTTT. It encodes CASSQGPNTEAFF.

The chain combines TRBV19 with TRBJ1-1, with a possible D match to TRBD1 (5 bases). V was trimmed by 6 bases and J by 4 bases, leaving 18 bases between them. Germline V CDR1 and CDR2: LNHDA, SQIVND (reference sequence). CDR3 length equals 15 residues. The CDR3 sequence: CASSRGGREGTEAFF. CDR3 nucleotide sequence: TGTGCCAGTAGCCGAGGCGGCAGGGAAGGCACTGAAGCTTTCTTT. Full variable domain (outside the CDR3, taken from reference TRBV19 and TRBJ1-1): DGGITQSPKYLFRKEGQNVTLSCEQNLNHDAMYWYRQDPGQGLRLIYYSQIVNDFQKGDIAEGYSVSREKKESFPLTVTSAQKNPTAFYLCASSRGGREGTEAFFGQGTRLTVV.

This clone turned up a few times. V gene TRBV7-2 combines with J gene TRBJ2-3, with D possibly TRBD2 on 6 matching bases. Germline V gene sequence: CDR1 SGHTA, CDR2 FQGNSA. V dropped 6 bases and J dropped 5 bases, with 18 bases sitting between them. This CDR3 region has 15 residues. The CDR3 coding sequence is TGTGCCAGCAGTCCTAGCGAGGGCAGAAAAGATACGCAGTATTTT. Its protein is CASSPSEGRKDTQYF.

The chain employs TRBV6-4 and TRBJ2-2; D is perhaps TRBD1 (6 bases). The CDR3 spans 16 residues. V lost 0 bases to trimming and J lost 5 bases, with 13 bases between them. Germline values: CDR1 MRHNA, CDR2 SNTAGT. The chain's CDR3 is CASSDSRRGTTGELFF. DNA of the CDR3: TGTGCCAGCAGTGACTCGAGAAGGGGGACAACCGGGGAGCTGTTTTTT.

CDR3 residues: CASSLGGSNTEAFF. CDR3 sequence (DNA): TGTGCCAGCAGCCTTGGGGGGTCGAACACTGAAGCTTTCTTT. This chain uses TRBV11-3 with TRBJ1-1; D may be TRBD1 (5 bases). CDR1 and CDR2 (germline): SGHNT, YENEEA. There are 14 residues in the CDR3. V lost 5 bases and J lost 1, with 11 bases in between.

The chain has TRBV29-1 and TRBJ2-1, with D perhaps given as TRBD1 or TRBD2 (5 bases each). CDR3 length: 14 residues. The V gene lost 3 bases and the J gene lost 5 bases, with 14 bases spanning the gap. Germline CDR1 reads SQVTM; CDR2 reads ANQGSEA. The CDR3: CSVDGANLHNEQFF. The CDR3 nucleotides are TGCAGCGTTGACGGGGCCAACCTTCACAATGAGCAGTTCTTC.

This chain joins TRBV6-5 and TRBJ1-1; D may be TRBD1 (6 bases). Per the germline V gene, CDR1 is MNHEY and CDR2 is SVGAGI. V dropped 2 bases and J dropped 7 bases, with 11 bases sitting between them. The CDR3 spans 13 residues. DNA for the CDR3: TGTGCCAGCAGTTACCGGGGACAAATTGAAGCTTTCTTT. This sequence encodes CASSYRGQIEAFF.

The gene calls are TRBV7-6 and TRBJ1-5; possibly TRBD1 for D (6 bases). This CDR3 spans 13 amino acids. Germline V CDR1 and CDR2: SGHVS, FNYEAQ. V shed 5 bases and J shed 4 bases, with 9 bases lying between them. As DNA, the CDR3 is TGTGCCAGCAGCAGTCAGGGGAATCAGCCCCAGCATTTT. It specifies CASSSQGNQPQHF. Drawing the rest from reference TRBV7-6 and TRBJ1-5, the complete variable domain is GAGVSQSPRYKVTKRGQDVALRCDPISGHVSLYWYRQALGQGPEFLTYFNYEAQQDKSGLPNDRFSAERPEGSISTLTIQRTEQRDSAMYRCASSSQGNQPQHFGDGTRLSIL.

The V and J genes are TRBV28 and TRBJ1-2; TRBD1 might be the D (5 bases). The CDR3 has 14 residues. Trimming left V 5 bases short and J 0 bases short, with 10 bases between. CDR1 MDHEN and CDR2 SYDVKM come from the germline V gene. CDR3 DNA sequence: TGTGCCAGCAGTCTTGGGACCTCTAACTATGGCTACACCTTC. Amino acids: CASSLGTSNYGYTF.